One sample yielded the 11 T cell receptor beta chains listed below, sequenced in a study of vaccination and CD4 T cells after COVID-19. Antigens of these TCRs are unknown. Sample treatment: roughly 10-day PBMC culture with coronavirus spike peptide pools or control peptides (ViraFEST assay). Cultured CD4+ T cell DNA underwent sequencing with the Oncomine TCR Beta short-read assay. MiXCR, applied by TCRdb to the PCR reads, yields one record per CDR3 protein. The sample consists of some 21,000 distinct CDR3 sequences, approximately 52% of them appearing once. The specimen was CD4+ T cells from blood, cultured in vitro. The receptors were gathered from a human donor who had recovered from COVID-19.

This chain uses TRBV10-1 with TRBJ2-7, with 9 bases matching TRBD1. CDR1 WNHNN and CDR2 SYGVQD come from the germline V gene (reference sequence). The CDR3 is 12 amino acids. V lost 7 bases, J lost 6 bases, and 4 bases stayed unmatched. The CDR3 sequence is CASKGDRAEQYF. The CDR3 DNA reads as TGCGCCAGCAAGGGGGACAGGGCCGAGCAGTACTTC.

This sequence joins TRBV20-1 and TRBJ2-7, with D maybe TRBD1 (5 bases). With 3 bases removed from V and 7 bases from J, the gap between germline ends came to 10 bases. The CDR3 spans 11 residues. Per germline, CDR1 DFQATT and CDR2 SNEGSKA (reference sequence). The CDR3 reads CSARQGWEQYF. The CDR3, as DNA: TGCAGTGCTAGGCAGGGCTGGGAGCAGTACTTC.

The gene calls are TRBV28 and TRBJ1-2, with D hard to call. V dropped 1 base and J dropped 5 bases, with 11 bases sitting between them. Germline CDR1 and CDR2: MDHEN and SYDVKM. This CDR3 is built from 14 residues. The CDR3 DNA reads TGTGCCAGCAGTTTATCCTCAGTTCCATATGGCTACACCTTC. This sequence encodes CASSLSSVPYGYTF.

The rearrangement links TRBV2 to TRBJ2-1; 8 bases line up with TRBD2. The CDR3 length is 13 residues. Germline CDR1 is SNHLY and CDR2 is FYNNEI. With 3 bases clipped from V and 15 bases from J, the junction kept 10 bases outside the gene matches. The CDR3 DNA reads TGTGCCAGCAGTGAGGTGACAGCGGGGGCCCCGTTCTTC. Its protein is CASSEVTAGAPFF.

The J gene is TRBJ2-3, the V gene TRBV7-6, with unresolved D. Looked up from germline, CDR1 is SGHVS and CDR2 is FNYEAQ. The ends were cut back, 5 bases at V and 2 bases at J, with 11 bases in the middle. The CDR3 covers 14 residues. CDR3 protein: CASSVGPNTDTQYF. The CDR3 DNA sequence: TGTGCCAGCAGCGTAGGACCGAACACAGATACGCAGTATTTT.

The rearrangement joins TRBV28 to TRBJ1-1; the D gene is possibly TRBD1 (5 bases). V was clipped by 7 bases and J by 1 base, with 10 bases between them. Per the germline V gene, CDR1 is MDHEN and CDR2 is SYDVKM. The CDR3 is 13 residues long. In DNA, the CDR3 is TGTGCCAGCATCGGGGCCAAGAACACTGAAGCTTTCTTT. It translates to CASIGAKNTEAFF.

The chain employs TRBV28 and TRBJ2-3; 8 nucleotides line up with TRBD1. CDR1 and CDR2 (germline): MDHEN, SYDVKM. V shed 7 bases and J 4 bases; nucleotides not matched to a gene: 16. This CDR3 is built from 17 residues. The CDR3 here is CASTSSSRGRGADTQYF. The DNA for the CDR3 is TGTGCCAGCACCTCTTCCTCCAGGGGGCGGGGAGCAGATACGCAGTATTTT.

This clonotype was seen a few times. The V and J genes are TRBV10-2 and TRBJ2-3; 8 bases fit TRBD1. Looked up from germline, CDR1 is WSHSY and CDR2 is SAAADI. There are 16 residues in the CDR3. Unmatched junction bases numbered 15, after V lost 5 bases and J lost 8 bases. CDR3 loop: CASSKTVTGDRGTQYF. The CDR3, as DNA: TGCGCCAGCAGTAAGACCGTGACAGGGGATCGCGGTACGCAGTATTTT.

This clonotype was seen more than once but under ten times. The genes are TRBV27 and TRBJ2-2; D uncertain. Germline CDR1 and CDR2: MNHEY and SMNVEV (reference sequence). V was cut by 1 base and J by 2 bases, with 5 bases left in between. There are 14 residues in the CDR3. The CDR3 DNA follows: TGTGCCAGCAGTTTATACGGTAACACCGGGGAGCTGTTTTTT. This sequence encodes CASSLYGNTGELFF.

This clonotype was seen a few times. The chain combines TRBV24-1 with TRBJ2-3; 7 nucleotides line up with TRBD1. The V gene's germline CDR1 is KGHDR and CDR2 SFDVKD. The CDR3 is 15 amino acids. V was clipped by 6 bases and J by 2 bases; unmatched bases: 7. Here the CDR3 reads CATSPGRGPTDTQYF. The CDR3 nucleotides are TGTGCCACCAGTCCCGGAAGGGGGCCCACAGATACGCAGTATTTT.

This clonotype has a handful of counts. The chain links TRBV5-1 to TRBJ2-7; 10 nucleotides match TRBD1. V trimming: 0 bases; J trimming: 4 bases; junction bases outside the gene matches: 4. CDR1 is SGHRS, CDR2 YFSETQ, per germline. The CDR3 length is 15 residues. The CDR3 nucleotides are TGCGCCAGCAGCTTGGATGGGACAGGGGTGTACGAGCAGTACTTC. It yields the protein CASSLDGTGVYEQYF. The full variable domain, with the rest looked up from reference TRBV5-1 and TRBJ2-7, is KAGVTQTPRYLIKTRGQQVTLSCSPISGHRSVSWYQQTPGQGLQFLFEYFSETQRNKGNFPGRFSGRQFSNSRSEMNVSTLELGDSALYLCASSLDGTGVYEQYFGPGTRLTVT.